Listed here are 20 T cell receptor beta chains from one sample, sequenced in a study of T cells in Graves' hyperthyroidism and ophthalmopathy. RNA transcripts gave rise to amplified TCR beta CDR3 regions. The study used the HTBI primer set for a first-round RT-PCR of the TCR CDR3. Each CDR3 protein is one row after TCRdb ran MiXCR on the multiplex PCR reads. Among about 360,000 distinct CDR3 sequences, about 13% were seen once, and the ten largest hold 20% to 25%. Source material: blood. The receptors were gathered from a man aged 30 to 45 with Graves' hyperthyroidism that later progressed to Graves' ophthalmopathy.

This clonotype was detected many times. CDR3 region: CSASSGTGDTGELFF. The DNA for the CDR3 is TGCAGCGCAAGCTCCGGGACAGGGGACACCGGGGAGCTGTTTTTT. This chain connects TRBV29-1 to TRBJ2-2, with TRBD1 identical over 10 bases. The germline V gene has CDR1 SQVTM and CDR2 ANQGSEA. The V segment lost 7 bases and the J segment 3 bases; nucleotides outside the gene matches: 8. The length of the CDR3 is 15 residues.

This clonotype was seen repeatedly, ten times or more. V gene TRBV5-6 combines with J gene TRBJ1-1; 9 nucleotides align to TRBD1. The V gene end was trimmed by 1 base and the J gene end by 11 bases; junction bases not matched to a gene: 12. Germline values: CDR1 SGHDT, CDR2 YYEEEE. The CDR3 runs 15 residues. CDR3 DNA: TGTGCCAGCAGCTTGTCGGGACAGGGAATGGGAAGGGCTTTCTTT. This gives the protein CASSLSGQGMGRAFF. Full variable domain (missing parts from reference TRBV5-6 and TRBJ1-1): DAGVTQSPTHLIKTRGQQVTLRCSPKSGHDTVSWYQQALGQGPQFIFQYYEEEERQRGNFPDRFSGHQFPNYSSELNVNALLLGDSALYLCASSLSGQGMGRAFFGQGTRLTVV.

This clonotype was recorded many times. This chain connects TRBV6-6 to TRBJ2-5; D assignment may be TRBD1 or TRBD2 (6 bases each). Germline CDR1 and CDR2: MNHNY and SVGAGI (reference sequence). There are 12 residues in the CDR3. V gave up 0 bases and J gave up 8 bases, with 7 bases separating them. CDR3 DNA: TGTGCCAGCAGTTACTCGGGGGGCACCCAGTACTTC. Its translation: CASSYSGGTQYF.

There are a few counts of this clonotype. The chain has TRBV6-5 and TRBJ2-7; D remains ambiguous. Trimming pared 0 bases from V and 0 bases from J, leaving 6 bases between. This CDR3 has 14 residues. CDR1 MNHEY and CDR2 SVGAGI come from the germline V gene. The CDR3 DNA reads TGTGCCAGCAGTTACTCGTTAGGCTCCTACGAGCAGTACTTC. This codes for CASSYSLGSYEQYF.

The chain employs TRBV19 and TRBJ1-1; D is ambiguous. V lost 1 base to trimming and J lost 4 bases, with 13 bases between them. CDR3 size: 15 residues. Germline assignment: CDR1 LNHDA and CDR2 SQIVND (reference sequence). For the CDR3, the DNA is TGTGCCAGTAGTATAGGGGAGGCTCCGGGCACTGAAGCTTTCTTT. It yields the protein CASSIGEAPGTEAFF.

The rearrangement joins TRBV5-1 to TRBJ2-5, with 9 bases aligning to TRBD1. The length of the CDR3 is 13 residues. Germline V gives CDR1 SGHRS, CDR2 YFSETQ. V was pared by 3 bases and J by 10 bases, with 7 bases of the junction left unmatched. The CDR3 spells CASSWTGEVDQYF. The CDR3 coding sequence is TGCGCCAGCAGCTGGACAGGGGAGGTAGACCAGTACTTC.

V and J are TRBV6-1 and TRBJ2-3, with 12 bases aligning to TRBD2. The germline V gene has CDR1 MNHNS and CDR2 SASEGT. After removal of 3 bases from V and 5 bases from J, the junction contained 6 bases not matched to a gene. This CDR3 comprises 16 residues. The CDR3 protein is CASSEASGGAEDTQYF. CDR3 nucleotide sequence: TGTGCCAGCAGTGAGGCTAGCGGGGGGGCGGAAGATACGCAGTATTTT.

This clonotype occurred a few times. This chain connects TRBV12-3 or TRBV12-4 to TRBJ1-4, with 8 positions matching TRBD1. The CDR3 is 14 residues long. The V and J ends lost 5 bases and 3 bases, in that order; junction bases with no gene match: 2. The CDR3 DNA reads TGTGCCAGCAGTCAGGGGGCGGCTAATGAAAAACTGTTTTTT. Residues: CASSQGAANEKLFF.

The chain is built from TRBV24-1 and TRBJ2-1; TRBD2 aligns across 7 bases. CDR3 length: 14 residues. The germline V gene has CDR1 KGHDR and CDR2 SFDVKD. J gave up 8 bases and V 4 bases, and 7 bases lay outside the gene matches. In DNA form, the CDR3 reads TGTGCCACCAGTGACAACCCCCGGGGGGATGAGCAGTTCTTC. It translates to CATSDNPRGDEQFF.

CDR3 sequence reads: CASSYSDRLGQPYEQYF. As DNA, the CDR3 is TGTGCCAGCAGTTACTCCGACAGGTTAGGACAGCCCTACGAGCAGTACTTC. The V call is TRBV6-5, the J call TRBJ2-7; D may be TRBD1 (6 bases). Germline V gene lookup returns CDR1 MNHEY and CDR2 SVGAGI. Trimming took 0 bases from V and 2 from J, leaving 17 bases between them. The CDR3 extends over 17 amino acids.

There are many counts of this clonotype. The chain combines TRBV2 with TRBJ1-6; TRBD1 might be the D (6 bases). Deletions cut 6 bases from V and 0 bases from J, with 15 bases between. The CDR3 has 17 residues. Germline V gene sequence: CDR1 SNHLY, CDR2 FYNNEI. The CDR3 DNA sequence: TGTGCCAGCAGCCCGGGACATCGCAGCTCCTATAATTCACCCCTCCACTTT. Translating it yields CASSPGHRSSYNSPLHF.

In its sample, this clonotype was seen many times. V is TRBV27 and J is TRBJ1-1; D is possibly TRBD1 (6 bases). From germline, CDR1 is MNHEY and CDR2 SMNVEV (reference sequence). This CDR3 has 14 amino acids. Trimming shortened V by 7 bases and J by 2 bases, and 14 bases separated the two germline ends. The CDR3: CASIRGGGNTEAFF. Written as DNA, the CDR3 is TGTGCCAGCATTAGGGGGGGAGGAAACACTGAAGCTTTCTTT.

This clonotype has a count of ten or more. The CDR3 spells CASSQDYPAKDGYTF. The CDR3 coding sequence is TGTGCCAGCAGCCAAGATTATCCAGCGAAGGATGGCTACACCTTC. V gene TRBV3-1 combines with J gene TRBJ1-2; D is unresolved. This CDR3 has 15 amino acids. V dropped 0 bases and J dropped 6 bases, with 14 bases sitting between them. Germline lookup yields CDR1 LGHDT and CDR2 YNNKEL (reference sequence).

This clonotype was found a few times. The V gene is TRBV13, the J gene TRBJ2-5, with TRBD2 identical over 7 bases. The germline V gene encodes CDR1 PRHDT and CDR2 FYEKMQ (reference sequence). V lost 3 bases, J lost 1 base, and 5 bases stayed unmatched. CDR3 length: 15 residues. CDR3 DNA: TGTGCCAGCAGCTTTCAGCGGGGTCCCCAAGAGACCCAGTACTTC. Protein product: CASSFQRGPQETQYF. The full variable domain, rest sourced from reference TRBV13 and TRBJ2-5, is AAGVIQSPRHLIKEKRETATLKCYPIPRHDTVYWYQQGPGQDPQFLISFYEKMQSDKGSIPDRFSAQQFSDYHSELNMSSLELGDSALYFCASSFQRGPQETQYFGPGTRLLVL.

This chain joins TRBV12-3 or TRBV12-4 and TRBJ1-1, with D perhaps matching TRBD1 (6 bases). V lost 6 bases and J lost 0, with 11 bases in between. The CDR3 contains 14 residues. The CDR3 sequence is CASRTGQLNTEAFF. The CDR3 DNA reads TGTGCCAGCAGGACAGGCCAGCTGAACACTGAAGCTTTCTTT.

This clonotype was counted a few times. The genes are TRBV19 and TRBJ2-1; the D gene is possibly TRBD1 (6 bases). The germline CDR1 and CDR2 sequences are LNHDA and SQIVND (reference sequence). CDR3 length: 14 amino acids. V lost 3 bases and J 2 bases, leaving 8 bases between the germline ends. CDR3 bases: TGTGCCAGTAGTATTCGGGACACCTACAATGAGCAGTTCTTC. Residues: CASSIRDTYNEQFF. The full variable domain, with the rest looked up from reference TRBV19 and TRBJ2-1, is DGGITQSPKYLFRKEGQNVTLSCEQNLNHDAMYWYRQDPGQGLRLIYYSQIVNDFQKGDIAEGYSVSREKKESFPLTVTSAQKNPTAFYLCASSIRDTYNEQFFGPGTRLTVL.

This clonotype occurred many times. This chain joins TRBV7-9 and TRBJ2-7; a possible D gene is TRBD1 (6 bases). CDR1 SEHNR and CDR2 FQNEAQ come from the germline V gene (reference sequence). V was clipped by 5 bases and J by 1 base, with 12 bases between them. There are 14 residues in the CDR3. CDR3 sequence: CASSLEGGSYEQYF. As DNA, the CDR3 is TGTGCCAGCAGCCTCGAAGGGGGTTCCTACGAGCAGTACTTC.

The chain links TRBV3-1 to TRBJ2-5; 8 bases line up with TRBD2. The germline V gene has CDR1 LGHDT and CDR2 YNNKEL (reference sequence). The CDR3 loop spans 16 amino acids. V dropped 0 bases and J dropped 4; count of bases not matched to a gene: 7. The DNA of the CDR3 is TGTGCCAGCAGCCAAGATGCGAGCGGGGGCAGAGAGACCCAGTACTTC. It codes for CASSQDASGGRETQYF.

In its sample, this clonotype was seen many times. The V gene is TRBV30, the J gene TRBJ1-1, with 9 bases fitting TRBD1. Germline lookup yields CDR1 GTSNPN and CDR2 SVGIG (reference sequence). Trimming took 1 base from V and 3 from J; bases not matched to a gene: 0. CDR3 length: 13 residues. CDR3 in DNA: TGTGCCTGGAGTGGGGACAGGGACACTGAAGCTTTCTTT. Translated: CAWSGDRDTEAFF.

Turning to this clonotype: A junction end diverges from the germline sequence, so it may reflect a read error. Here the CDR3 DNA reads TGTGCCGGCAGCAGGTTCGGGGCGGACTATGGCTACACCTTC. Its translation: CAGSRFGADYGYTF. V usage is TRBV12-3 or TRBV12-4 and J usage is TRBJ1-2, with D possibly matching TRBD1 (5 bases). There are 14 residues in the CDR3.